This record looks at one T cell receptor (beta chain) sequence and its context. Its antigen is not yet known. No base quality information exists; no much larger clone differs at one position. The CDR3, from cysteine to phenylalanine, totals 16 residues. Of all the DNA, just the CDR3 is kept, 48 bases in frame from base 1. As encoded in the germline V gene, CDR1 is KGHDR while CDR2 is SFDVKD. V loses 0 bases of germline sequence and J loses 6 bases, and the interval between the two ends is 16 bases. Whole blood was collected in K2EDTA tubes by collaborating institutions according to the institutions' own protocols. Collaborator samples were shipped for TCRbeta analysis as frozen whole blood, isolated PBMCs, or DNA extracted from either sample type. This entry comes from a study of blood T cell repertoires in COVID-19 (dated by TCRdb to 2020 to 2022). Describing the broader study: The collaborator samples originated in the United States, Italy and Spain and spanned the acute and convalescent phases of COVID-19. The prospective study material was composed of cDNA or gDNA derived from T cells, B-cell-depleted T cells, or PBMCs. The dataset comprised deeply sampled blood TCRbeta repertoires from subjects exposed to, actively infected with, or recovered from COVID-19. A freely available public database, intended as a resource for researchers studying the immune response to SARS-CoV-2, is where the repertoires were released. The samples were drawn from two sources: the first 160 participants of the ongoing ImmuneRACE study, and over 950 subjects contributed by 6 global collaborators. A de-identified subject ID, COVID-19 status, age in years and sex were almost always included in the sample metadata. Where available, HLA class I and class II types were taken from metadata supplied by the sample provider and were not determined by assay-based typing. Broader findings and caveats from the paper: How much clinical and demographic metadata was included differed by source and by participant, and the metadata was provided uncurated.

TCRbeta CDR3 regions were amplified from genomic DNA by means of the immunoSEQ Assay, a bias-controlled multiplex PCR. The published analysis was carried out like this. Within the assay, amplification of reference gene primers was used to estimate how many nucleated cells each sample contained. To quantify the absolute abundance of each unique TCRbeta CDR3 rearrangement, sequence reads were collapsed and filtered. For each sample, productive Simpson clonality was calculated by taking the square root of Simpson's diversity index across productive rearrangements. This is the immuneACCESS table as TCRdb keeps it, with only in-frame sequences that have V and J called. A part of the clones is gone; compared with another copy, unresolved V genes explain less than half, and the rest is unexplained. V, J and clone size were drawn from that table, and D and trimming were deduced from the DNA. In all, the sample holds 150,000 to 200,000 clones, and about 85% of those were seen once. The ten largest clones add up to around 7.8% of the sample.

Sequencing input: peripheral blood. The TCR comes from a woman aged 55-70 years with acute or convalescent COVID-19. The chain was built from TRBV24-1 and TRBJ1-1; TRBD1 is a possible D gene, resting on 6 matching bases. Here is the DNA: TGTGCCACCAGTGATTTGCGTAAGGCAGGGGACGCTGAAGCTTTCTTT. Translated, this is CATSDLRKAGDAEAFF.